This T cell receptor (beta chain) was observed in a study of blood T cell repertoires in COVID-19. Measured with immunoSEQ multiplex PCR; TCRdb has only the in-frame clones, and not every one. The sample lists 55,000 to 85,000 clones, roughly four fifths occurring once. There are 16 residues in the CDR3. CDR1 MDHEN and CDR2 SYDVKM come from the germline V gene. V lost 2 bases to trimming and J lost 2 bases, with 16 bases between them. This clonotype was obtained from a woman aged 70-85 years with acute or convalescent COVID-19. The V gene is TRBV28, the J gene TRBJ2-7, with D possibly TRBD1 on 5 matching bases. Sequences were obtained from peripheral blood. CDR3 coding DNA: TGTGCCAGCAGTTTACCGGATCAGGGTTTCACCTACGAGCAGTACTTC. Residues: CASSLPDQGFTYEQYF.